The T cell receptor (beta chain) under discussion was sequenced for a study of T cell changes during pregnancy in multiple sclerosis. Repertoires were generated with immunoSEQ multiplex PCR, while TCRdb's copy carries only in-frame clones and drops some. The sample includes roughly 16,000 clones, approximately 85% seen only once; the top ten take 10% to 15%. Looked up from germline, CDR1 is MNHEY and CDR2 is SMNVEV (reference sequence). J lost 5 bases, V lost 3 bases, and 5 bases had no gene match. This CDR3 contains 14 residues. The sequence was obtained from a female donor in good health, enrolled as a control in a pregnancy study. V is TRBV27 and J is TRBJ2-7, with 9 bases matching TRBD1. This sample comprised CD8+ T cells from peripheral blood mononuclear cells, obtained after pregnancy. The CDR3 bases are TGTGCCAGCAGTTTGTTGGGACAGGGAAACGAGCAGTACTTC. Translation: CASSLLGQGNEQYF.